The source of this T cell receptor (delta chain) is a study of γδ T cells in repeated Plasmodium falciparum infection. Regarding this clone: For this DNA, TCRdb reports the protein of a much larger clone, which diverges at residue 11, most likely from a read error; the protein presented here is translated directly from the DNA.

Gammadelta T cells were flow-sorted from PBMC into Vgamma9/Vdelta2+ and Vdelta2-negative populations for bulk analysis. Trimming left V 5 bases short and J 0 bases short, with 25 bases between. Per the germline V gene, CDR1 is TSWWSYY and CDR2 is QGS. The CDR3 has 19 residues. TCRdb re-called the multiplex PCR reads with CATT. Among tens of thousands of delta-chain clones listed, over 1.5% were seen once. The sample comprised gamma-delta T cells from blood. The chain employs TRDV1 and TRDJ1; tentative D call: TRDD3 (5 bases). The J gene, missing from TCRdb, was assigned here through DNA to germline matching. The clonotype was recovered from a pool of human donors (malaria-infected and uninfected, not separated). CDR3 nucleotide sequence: TGTGCTCTTGGGAACTGGAGCCGCGTACTGAAGGGGAACACCGATAAACTCATCTTT. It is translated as CALGNWSRVLKGNTDKLIF.